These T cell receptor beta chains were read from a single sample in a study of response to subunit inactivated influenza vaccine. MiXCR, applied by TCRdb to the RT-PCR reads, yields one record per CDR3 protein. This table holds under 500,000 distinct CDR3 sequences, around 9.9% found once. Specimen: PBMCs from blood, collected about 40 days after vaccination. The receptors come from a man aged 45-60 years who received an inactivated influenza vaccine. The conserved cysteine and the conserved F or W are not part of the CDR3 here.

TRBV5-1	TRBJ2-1	ASSSSSAGWNEQF
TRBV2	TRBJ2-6	ASSGQRSGANVLT
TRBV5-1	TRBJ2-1	ASSLRASSYNEQF
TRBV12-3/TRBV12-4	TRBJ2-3	ASRNLAGTQY
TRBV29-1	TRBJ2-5	SVEYATRGETQY
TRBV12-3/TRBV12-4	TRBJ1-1	ASSGGRVNTEAF
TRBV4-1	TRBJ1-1	ASSQWDRMNTEAF
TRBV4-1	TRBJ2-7	ASSPGIGTYEQY
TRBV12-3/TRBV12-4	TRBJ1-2	ASTFDRIIPSYGYT
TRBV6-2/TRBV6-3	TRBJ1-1	ASKGAMTEAF
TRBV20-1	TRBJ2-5	SARDGGRGQETQY
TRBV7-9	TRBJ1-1	ASSPPNPQSNTEAF
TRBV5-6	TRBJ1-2	ASSVLQGDYGYT
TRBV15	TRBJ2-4	ATSRGRLKVGKNIQY
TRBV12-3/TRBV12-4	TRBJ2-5	ASRRRLRETQY
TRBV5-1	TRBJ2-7	ASSLEGQGYEQY
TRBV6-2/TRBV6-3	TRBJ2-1	ASSLYSNEQF
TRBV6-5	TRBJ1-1	ASITDRDTEAF
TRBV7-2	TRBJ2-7	ASSLFPKGRKAYEQY
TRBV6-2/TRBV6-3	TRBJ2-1	ASTPWTGYNEQF
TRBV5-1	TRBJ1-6	ASSPRDSYNSPLH
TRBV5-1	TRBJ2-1	ASSLNPGGAGNEQF
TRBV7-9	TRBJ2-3	ASSRRGETDTQY
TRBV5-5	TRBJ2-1	ASSPVDSSYNEQF
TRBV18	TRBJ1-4	ASSSQGNEKLF
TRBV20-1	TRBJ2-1	SARPGYEQF
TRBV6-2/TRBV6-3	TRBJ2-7	ASSSLGGGRHEQY
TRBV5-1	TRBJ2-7	ASTRAGGSNEQY
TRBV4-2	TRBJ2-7	ASSQDAQASSYEQY
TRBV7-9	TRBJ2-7	ASSFGIGASYEQY
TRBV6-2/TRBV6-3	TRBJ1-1	ASSYSGMGGTEAF
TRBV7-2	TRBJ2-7	ASSLASVGSGEQY
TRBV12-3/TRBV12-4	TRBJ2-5	ASSLGRGSETQY
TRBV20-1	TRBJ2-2	SARDIHGQGSTGELF
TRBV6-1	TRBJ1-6	ASSKTGYNSPLH
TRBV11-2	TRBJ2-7	ASSRISGQWVAYEQY
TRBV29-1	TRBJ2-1	SVEASGRIEQF
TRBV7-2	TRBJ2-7	ASSLALAGAAYEQY
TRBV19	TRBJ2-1	ASSRSSGRPSSNEQF
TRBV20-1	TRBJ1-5	SAAEPTGFNQPQH